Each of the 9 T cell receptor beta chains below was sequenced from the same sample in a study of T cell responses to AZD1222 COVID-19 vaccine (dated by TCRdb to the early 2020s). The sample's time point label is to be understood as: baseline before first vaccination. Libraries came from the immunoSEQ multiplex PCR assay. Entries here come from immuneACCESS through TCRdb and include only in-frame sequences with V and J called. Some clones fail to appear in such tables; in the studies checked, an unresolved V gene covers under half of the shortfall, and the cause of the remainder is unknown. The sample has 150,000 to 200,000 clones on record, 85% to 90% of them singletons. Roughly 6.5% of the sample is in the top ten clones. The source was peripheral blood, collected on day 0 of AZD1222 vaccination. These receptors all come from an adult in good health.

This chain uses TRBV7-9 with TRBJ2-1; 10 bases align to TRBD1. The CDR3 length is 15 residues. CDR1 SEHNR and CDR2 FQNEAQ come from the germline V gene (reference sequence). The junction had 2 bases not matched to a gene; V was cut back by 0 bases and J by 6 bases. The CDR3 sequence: CASSLAGTGVNEQFF. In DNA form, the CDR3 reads TGTGCCAGCAGCTTAGCGGGGACAGGGGTCAATGAGCAGTTCTTC.

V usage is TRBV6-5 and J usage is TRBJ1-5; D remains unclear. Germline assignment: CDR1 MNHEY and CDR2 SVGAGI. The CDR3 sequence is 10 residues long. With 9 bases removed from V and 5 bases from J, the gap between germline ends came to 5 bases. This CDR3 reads CASSDQPQHF. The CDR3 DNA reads TGTGCCAGTTCCGATCAGCCCCAGCATTTT.

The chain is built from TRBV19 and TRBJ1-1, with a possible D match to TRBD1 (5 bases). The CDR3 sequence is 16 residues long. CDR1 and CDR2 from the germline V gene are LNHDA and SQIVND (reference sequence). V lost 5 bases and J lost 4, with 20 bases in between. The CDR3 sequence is CASSAAWAHQGTEAFF. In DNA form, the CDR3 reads TGTGCCAGTAGTGCCGCCTGGGCCCATCAGGGCACTGAAGCTTTCTTT.

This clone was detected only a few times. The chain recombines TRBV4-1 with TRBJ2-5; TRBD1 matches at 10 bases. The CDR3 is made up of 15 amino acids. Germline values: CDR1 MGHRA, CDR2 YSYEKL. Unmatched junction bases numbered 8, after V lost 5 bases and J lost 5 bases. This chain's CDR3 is CASSMGQGFDETQYF. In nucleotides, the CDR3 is TGCGCCAGCAGCATGGGACAGGGGTTTGACGAGACCCAGTACTTC.

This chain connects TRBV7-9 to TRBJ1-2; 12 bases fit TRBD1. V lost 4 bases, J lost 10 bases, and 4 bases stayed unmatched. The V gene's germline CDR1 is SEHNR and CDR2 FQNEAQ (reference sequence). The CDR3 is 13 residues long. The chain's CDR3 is CASSSPGQGAYTF. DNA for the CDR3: TGTGCCAGCAGCTCACCGGGACAGGGGGCCTACACCTTC.

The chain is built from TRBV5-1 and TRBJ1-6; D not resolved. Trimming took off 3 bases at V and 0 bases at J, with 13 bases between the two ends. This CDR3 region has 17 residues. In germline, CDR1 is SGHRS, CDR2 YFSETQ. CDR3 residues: CASSSTPLSSYNSPLHF. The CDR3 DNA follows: TGCGCCAGCAGCTCGACCCCTCTGAGCTCCTATAATTCACCCCTCCACTTT.

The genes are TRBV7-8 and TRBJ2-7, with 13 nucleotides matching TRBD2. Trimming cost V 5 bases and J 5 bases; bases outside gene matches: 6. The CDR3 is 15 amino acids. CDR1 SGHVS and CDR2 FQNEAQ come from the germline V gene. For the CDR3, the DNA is TGTGCCAGCAGCCTCTGGACTAGCGGGAGTCACGAGCAGTACTTC. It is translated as CASSLWTSGSHEQYF.

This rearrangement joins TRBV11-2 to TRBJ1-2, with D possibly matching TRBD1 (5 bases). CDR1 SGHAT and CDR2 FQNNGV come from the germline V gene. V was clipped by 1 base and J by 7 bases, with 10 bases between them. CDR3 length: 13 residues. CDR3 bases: TGTGCCAGCAGCTTAGCCGGCAGGGCTGGCTACACCTTC. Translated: CASSLAGRAGYTF. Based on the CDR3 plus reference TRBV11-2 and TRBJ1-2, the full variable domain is EAGVAQSPRYKIIEKRQSVAFWCNPISGHATLYWYQQILGQGPKLLIQFQNNGVVDDSQLPKDRFSAERLKGVDSTLKIQPAKLEDSAVYLCASSLAGRAGYTFGSGTRLTVV.

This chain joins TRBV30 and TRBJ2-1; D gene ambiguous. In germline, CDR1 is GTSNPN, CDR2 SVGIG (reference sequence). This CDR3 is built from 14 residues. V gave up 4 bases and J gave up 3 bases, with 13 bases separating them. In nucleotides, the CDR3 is TGTGCCTGGACACTTGGTGGGTTCTACAATGAGCAGTTCTTC. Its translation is CAWTLGGFYNEQFF.